Presented here are 7 T cell receptor beta chains from one specimen sequenced in a study of CD8 T cells in ankylosing spondylitis. General study results and limits: One TCR beta motif, made up of several highly homologous variants, appeared characteristic of ankylosing spondylitis blood.

No antigen has been assigned to these receptors. A single record per CDR3 protein comes from TCRdb applying MiXCR to the 5' RACE reads. This sample has about 800,000 distinct CDR3 sequences, with 12% found just once. Sequencing was done on a sample of blood, either unsorted or a sorted T cell fraction (not recorded which). The receptors were gathered from a male donor with ankylosing spondylitis.

The chain recombines TRBV20-1 with TRBJ1-2; perhaps TRBD1 as D (5 bases). Germline CDR1 reads DFQATT; CDR2 reads SNEGSKA (reference sequence). With 5 bases removed from V and 4 bases from J, the gap between germline ends came to 11 bases. The CDR3 is 12 amino acids. CDR3 DNA sequence: TGCAGTGCTCACTCAGGGAGCTATGGCTACACCTTC. It translates to CSAHSGSYGYTF.

This clonotype was counted a few times. This sequence joins TRBV20-1 and TRBJ1-5; no clear D gene. V lost 0 bases, J lost 0 bases, and 12 bases lay in between. From germline, CDR1 is DFQATT and CDR2 SNEGSKA (reference sequence). CDR3 length: 16 residues. The CDR3 DNA reads TGCAGTGCTAGAGATCCCCGGATAAATAGCAATCAGCCCCAGCATTTT. Amino acid sequence: CSARDPRINSNQPQHF.

In its sample, this clonotype was seen a few times. The chain links TRBV20-1 to TRBJ2-1; TRBD2 matches 10 bases. The CDR3 has 13 amino acids. V lost 7 bases and J lost 4; bases outside the gene matches: 4. In germline, CDR1 is DFQATT, CDR2 SNEGSKA (reference sequence). CDR3 DNA sequence: TGCAGTGTCAGCGGGGGGGCATACAATGAGCAGTTCTTC. Protein: CSVSGGAYNEQFF.

The chain combines TRBV6-1 with TRBJ2-7, with D perhaps TRBD2 (5 bases). The CDR3 extends over 15 amino acids. Germline V lookup: CDR1 MNHNS, CDR2 SASEGT. V lost 6 bases and J lost 4, with 19 bases in between. Written as DNA, the CDR3 is TGTGCCAGCAGACAGATAACTTGGACTCATTACGAGCAGTACTTC. It is translated as CASRQITWTHYEQYF.

At least ten counts were recorded for this clonotype. The chain employs TRBV5-1 and TRBJ2-4; 13 nucleotides align to TRBD2. V shed 4 bases, J shed 16 bases, and the junction held 8 bases outside the gene matches. This CDR3 region has 13 residues. Germline values: CDR1 SGHRS, CDR2 YFSETQ. The CDR3 region is CASSPETSGRLYF. DNA of the CDR3: TGCGCCAGCAGCCCCGAGACTAGCGGGAGGCTATACTTC.

This clonotype was detected many times. The chain links TRBV6-1 to TRBJ1-3, with D unresolved. V was trimmed by 5 bases and J by 2 bases, leaving 16 bases between them. The CDR3 runs to 16 residues. Germline V CDR1 and CDR2: MNHNS, SASEGT. The CDR3 nucleotides are TGTGCCAGCAGTCCCCACCTTTTAGTGGCTGGAAACACCATATATTTT. Amino acid sequence: CASSPHLLVAGNTIYF.

The sample holds many counts of this clonotype. The chain has TRBV7-2 and TRBJ1-4; tentative D call: TRBD1 (6 bases). The CDR3 totals 14 residues. Per the germline V gene, CDR1 is SGHTA and CDR2 is FQGNSA. Trimming took off 1 base at V and 7 bases at J, with 10 bases between the two ends. CDR3: CASSLGRGGEKLFF. CDR3 DNA sequence: TGTGCCAGCAGCTTAGGCAGGGGCGGTGAAAAACTGTTTTTT.